The rows below give T cell receptor beta chains drawn from one sample of a study of cytomegalovirus exposure and HLA in healthy donors. Generated by immunoSEQ multiplex PCR, the TCRdb table keeps only in-frame clones and is missing some. This sample has approximately 140,000 clones, with about 81% found just once. Sequenced sample: PBMCs. The receptors were sampled from a woman in her thirties or forties in good health and CMV-seropositive. Both conserved end residues are part of each CDR3. The D gene is left open where the match is weak. The size entry is marked missing in some rows and otherwise reads once, few, many or a size class.

abundance,v_gene,d_gene,j_gene,len,CDR3nt,CDR3aa
-,TRBV6-1,-,TRBJ2-1,14,TGTGCCATCGACGTAGCGGAGCATTACAATGAGCAGTTCTTC,CAIDVAEHYNEQFF
-,TRBV30,TRBD2,TRBJ2-2,18,TGTGCCTGGAGTTCGATACCGGGGCTAGCGGGGGCCACCGGGGAGCTGTTTTTT,CAWSSIPGLAGATGELFF
-,TRBV5-1,-,TRBJ2-2,16,TGCGCCAGCAGCTTGGACCCAGGGAGGACCACCGGGGAGCTGTTTTTT,CASSLDPGRTTGELFF
-,TRBV6-5,TRBD2,TRBJ2-1,15,TGTGCCAGCAGTTACTCTGCGGGAGAGATGAATGAGCAGTTCTTC,CASSYSAGEMNEQFF
-,TRBV7-3,-,TRBJ2-2,14,TGTGCCAGCAGCCAGGTCGTGAACACCGGGGAGCTGTTTTTT,CASSQVVNTGELFF
-,TRBV7-9,TRBD1,TRBJ1-3,15,TGTGCCAGCAGCTCGGACAGGCACTCTGGAAACACCATATATTTT,CASSSDRHSGNTIYF
-,TRBV6-1,-,TRBJ1-1,15,TGTGCCAGCAGTGCCCCCGCCCAGCGCGGTACTGAAGCTTTCTTT,CASSAPAQRGTEAFF
few,TRBV29-1,-,TRBJ1-4,13,TGCAGCGTTTGGGACATCCGGAATGAAAAACTGTTTTTT,CSVWDIRNEKLFF
-,TRBV2,-,TRBJ2-1,16,TGTGCCAGCAGCACCCCGGGACAAAGCTCCTACAATGAGCAGTTCTTC,CASSTPGQSSYNEQFF
-,TRBV6-5,-,TRBJ1-4,12,TGTGCCAGCAGTCAGGATCGTGAAAAACTGTTTTTT,CASSQDREKLFF
-,TRBV13,TRBD1,TRBJ1-3,17,TGTGCCAGCAGCTTGAGGACAGGGCCTTTCTACGGGGACACCATATATTTT,CASSLRTGPFYGDTIYF
-,TRBV12-1,-,TRBJ2-7,12,TGTGCCAGCAGCTTCTTAGACAGCGAGCAGTACTTC,CASSFLDSEQYF
-,TRBV4-2,-,TRBJ1-3,17,TGTGCCAGCAGCCACGCGAGGGGGGGGATTGACGGAAACACCATATATTTT,CASSHARGGIDGNTIYF
-,TRBV19,-,TRBJ1-4,15,TGTGCCAGTAGTATAATCCCCATGCCGGGGACTAAACTGTTTTTT,CASSIIPMPGTKLFF
-,TRBV30,-,TRBJ2-7,14,TGTGCCTGGAAAGACTTGGGGGGATCCTACGAGCAGTACTTC,CAWKDLGGSYEQYF
-,TRBV6-5,-,TRBJ2-7,14,TGTGCCAGCAGCGACTCTATGAACTCCTACGAGCAGTACTTC,CASSDSMNSYEQYF
-,TRBV27,-,TRBJ1-2,13,TGTGCCAGCACCCCCCGGGAAGGGTATGGCTACACCTTC,CASTPREGYGYTF
-,TRBV9,-,TRBJ2-7,15,TGTGCCAGCAGCGTAGACGGCGGAAGCTCCTACGAGCAGTACTTC,CASSVDGGSSYEQYF
-,TRBV19,-,TRBJ2-1,10,TGTGCCAGTAGTACGGGCGGGCGGTTCTTC,CASSTGGRFF
-,TRBV5-4,-,TRBJ2-5,15,TGTGCCAGCAGCTTACGCCTGGACAGCCAAGAGACCCAGTACTTC,CASSLRLDSQETQYF
-,TRBV6-5,-,TRBJ1-1,13,TGTGCCAGCAGTTGGGGGGCGGGGGCTGAAGCTTTCTTT,CASSWGAGAEAFF
-,TRBV27,-,TRBJ2-7,13,TGTGCCAGCAGTTTCGCGGTGGACTACGAGCAGTACTTC,CASSFAVDYEQYF
once,TRBV5-4,-,TRBJ1-3,15,TGTGCCAGCAGCTTTCAAGGGGATGCCGGAAACACCATATATTTT,CASSFQGDAGNTIYF
-,TRBV9,TRBD1,TRBJ2-7,15,TGTGCCAGCAGCGTACTGGCAGGGGGCCAGTACGAGCAGTACTTC,CASSVLAGGQYEQYF
-,TRBV13,-,TRBJ2-1,13,TGTGCCAGCAGCCCTACCCCGGTGAATGAGCAGTTCTTC,CASSPTPVNEQFF
once,TRBV7-9,TRBD1,TRBJ1-1,15,TGTGCCAGCAGCCTCCCCGGGACAGCGAACACTGAAGCTTTCTTT,CASSLPGTANTEAFF
many,TRBV6-1,TRBD1,TRBJ1-5,14,TGTGCCAGCAGTTGGACAGGGGGGAATCAGCCCCAGCATTTT,CASSWTGGNQPQHF
-,TRBV4-1,-,TRBJ2-5,15,TGCGCCAGCAGCCTAATAAGGACAGAACAAGAGACCCAGTACTTC,CASSLIRTEQETQYF
few,TRBV4-1,TRBD1,TRBJ1-1,15,TGCGCCAGCAGCCAAATTTGGCAGGGGGTAACTGAAGCTTTCTTT,CASSQIWQGVTEAFF
-,TRBV11-3,TRBD1,TRBJ2-1,15,TGTGCCAGCAGCTCTTCCGGGACAGGGGGCAATGAGCAGTTCTTC,CASSSSGTGGNEQFF
-,TRBV7-9,-,TRBJ2-2,13,TGTGCCAGCAGCTCACCCCAGGATCGGGAGCTGTTTTTT,CASSSPQDRELFF
-,TRBV5-1,TRBD1,TRBJ2-3,18,TGCGCCAGCAGCTTTACCCCACGAACAGGGGTTGGAACAGATACGCAGTATTTT,CASSFTPRTGVGTDTQYF
few,TRBV6-5,TRBD1,TRBJ2-7,14,TGTGCCAGCAGTTACCTGACAGGGGGCGCCGAGCAGTACTTC,CASSYLTGGAEQYF
-,TRBV2,-,TRBJ2-3,13,TGTGCCAGCGGGACTCTATCAGTGAATACGCAGTATTTT,CASGTLSVNTQYF
-,TRBV11-2,-,TRBJ2-7,13,TGTGCCAGCAGCTCCTATGGCTCCTACGAGCAGTACTTC,CASSSYGSYEQYF
-,TRBV7-8,-,TRBJ2-4,16,TGTGCCAGCAGTTCTGGACTGTTGAGCTCCAAAAACATTCAGTACTTC,CASSSGLLSSKNIQYF
-,TRBV12-5,TRBD1,TRBJ1-6,16,TGTGCTAGTGGTTTGGTCCCGGGACAGGGAACACCACCCCTCCACTTT,CASGLVPGQGTPPLHF
-,TRBV10-1,-,TRBJ2-2,14,TGCGCCAGCAGGGCGACTAGTGGCACCGGGGAGCTGTTTTTT,CASRATSGTGELFF
-,TRBV9,TRBD2,TRBJ2-1,21,TGTGCCAGCAGCGTTCCCAAGACTAGCGGGGGGTCCCATAGCTCCTACAATGAGCAGTTCTTC,CASSVPKTSGGSHSSYNEQFF
-,TRBV5-6,TRBD1,TRBJ2-7,13,TGTGCCAGCAGCTTCCCACAGGGGTCCGAGCAGTACTTC,CASSFPQGSEQYF
once,TRBV19,-,TRBJ2-2,17,TGTGCCAGTAGTTCGGATCCGGGACATGCGAACACCGGGGAGCTGTTTTTT,CASSSDPGHANTGELFF
-,TRBV10-3,TRBD2,TRBJ2-2,15,TGTGCCACCAAAGGTGCCGGGACTAGCCACGGGGAGCTGTTTTTT,CATKGAGTSHGELFF
-,TRBV9,-,TRBJ2-3,15,TGTGCCAGCAGCGTAACGTTCATGGCTGCAGATACGCAGTATTTT,CASSVTFMAADTQYF
once,TRBV7-6,TRBD2,TRBJ2-7,16,TGTGCCAGCAGCCCGACTAGCGGGAGGGATGCGGCCGAGCAGTACTTC,CASSPTSGRDAAEQYF
few,TRBV9,-,TRBJ2-3,17,TGTGCCAGCAGCGCCCAAGGTCACAGCCGTAGCACAGATACGCAGTATTTT,CASSAQGHSRSTDTQYF
-,TRBV6-1,TRBD1,TRBJ1-4,13,TGTGCCAGCAGGGACAGGGTAGGAGAAAAACTGTTTTTT,CASRDRVGEKLFF
few,TRBV30,-,TRBJ2-1,12,TGTGCCTGGAGTGTAGTAGCTGATGAGCAGTTCTTC,CAWSVVADEQFF
few,TRBV7-9,TRBD1,TRBJ2-1,15,TGTGCCAGCAGCTGGGCGGGACAGGGCTACAATGAGCAGTTCTTC,CASSWAGQGYNEQFF
-,TRBV5-4,TRBD2,TRBJ2-2,16,TGTGCCAGCAGCTCTTCCATAGCGGGGGATACCGGGGAGCTGTTTTTT,CASSSSIAGDTGELFF
-,TRBV5-1,-,TRBJ1-3,16,TGCGCCAGCAGCTTCGCTCTGGGGAGCTCTGGAAACACCATATATTTT,CASSFALGSSGNTIYF
-,TRBV29-1,-,TRBJ1-2,13,TGCAGCGTTGAGAAGGGGGAGGGCTATGGCTACACCTTC,CSVEKGEGYGYTF
-,TRBV7-2,TRBD1,TRBJ2-5,14,TGTGCCAGCAGTTCGGGACAGGGTATAGAGACCCAGTACTTC,CASSSGQGIETQYF
-,TRBV7-9,-,TRBJ2-7,12,TGTGCCAGCAGCCATGACAGCTACGAGCAGTACTTC,CASSHDSYEQYF
-,TRBV4-3,TRBD2,TRBJ2-7,15,TGCGCCAGCAGCCAAGGACTAGCGGGGTTATACGAGCAGTACTTC,CASSQGLAGLYEQYF
few,TRBV5-1,TRBD1,TRBJ1-1,14,TGCGCCAGCAGCCCGACAGGGACTCTAACTGAAGCTTTCTTT,CASSPTGTLTEAFF